This TCR beta chain was obtained from a study of PD-L1 blockade in urothelial cancer. About the research overall: Blood gave a median around 140,000 T cells.

The germline V gene encodes CDR1 SGHTS and CDR2 YDEGEE. V lost 4 bases and J lost 1; bases outside the gene matches: 7. The CDR3 totals 17 residues. Sequencing was performed with immunoSEQ multiplex PCR; in TCRdb, only in-frame clones are kept and a portion is missing. The sample gives around 30,000 clones, approximately 79% of which show up once; 2% to 2.5% is in the top ten. This clonotype originated in a man in his forties or fifties with urothelial cancer. This material consisted of PBMCs, taken around atezolizumab (anti-PD-L1) treatment. V and J are TRBV5-8 and TRBJ2-6; 8 bases fit TRBD1. CDR3 nucleotide sequence: TGTGCCAGCAGCCCCTGGACAGGGAAGTCTGGGGCCAACGTCCTGACTTTC. Its translation is CASSPWTGKSGANVLTF.